This T cell receptor beta chain was sequenced in a study of blood T cell repertoires in COVID-19. Study context: Acute and convalescent COVID-19 specimens originated in the United States, Italy and Spain. Nucleic acid was either cDNA or gDNA, and it came from T cells, B-cell-depleted T cells, or PBMCs.

Original processing methods: Amplification of reference gene primers provided the estimated nucleated cell counts. The protocol was immunoSEQ multiplex PCR, while the TCRdb copy is restricted to in-frame clones and leaves out a portion. That table furnishes V, J and clone size, whereas the DNA furnished D and trimming. In the table there are fewer than 250,000 clones, around nine tenths of which are singletons. V lost 3 bases and J lost 3; bases outside the gene matches: 12. The length of the CDR3 is 17 residues. Per the germline V gene, CDR1 is MNHEY and CDR2 is SMNVEV (reference sequence). The chain links TRBV27 to TRBJ2-5; TRBD2 matches 8 bases. The clonotype was recovered from a woman aged 55-75 years with acute or convalescent COVID-19. The sequenced material came from peripheral blood. The CDR3 region has the DNA TGTGCCAGCAGTTTCCTTCCGTGGACTAGCAGCAAAGAGACCCAGTACTTC. Its protein is CASSFLPWTSSKETQYF.